The T cell receptor beta chain under discussion was sequenced for a study of response to subunit inactivated influenza vaccine. Remarks on this clonotype: What it binds is unknown.

Germline V gene data show CDR1 as LGHNA and CDR2 as YSLEER. There are 15 residues in the CDR3. The germline V and J ends were trimmed by 2 bases and 4 bases, with 11 bases remaining between them. General study findings and limits: Authors suggested few new T cells are recruited by each seasonal influenza vaccination.

TCRdb fed the RT-PCR reads into MiXCR, producing one record per CDR3 protein. Here the sample spans 530,000 or so distinct CDR3 sequences, 25% being singletons. This chain links TRBV4-3 with TRBJ2-2; D is perhaps TRBD1 or TRBD2 (6 bases each). Here the sequenced sample was CD4+ T cells sorted from PBMCs, taken around 5 days after vaccination. The source of this sequence is a man aged 45-65 years who received an inactivated influenza vaccine. CDR3: CASSQFSGATGELFF. In DNA form, the CDR3 reads TGCGCCAGCAGCCAATTTTCGGGGGCCACCGGGGAGCTGTTTTTT.